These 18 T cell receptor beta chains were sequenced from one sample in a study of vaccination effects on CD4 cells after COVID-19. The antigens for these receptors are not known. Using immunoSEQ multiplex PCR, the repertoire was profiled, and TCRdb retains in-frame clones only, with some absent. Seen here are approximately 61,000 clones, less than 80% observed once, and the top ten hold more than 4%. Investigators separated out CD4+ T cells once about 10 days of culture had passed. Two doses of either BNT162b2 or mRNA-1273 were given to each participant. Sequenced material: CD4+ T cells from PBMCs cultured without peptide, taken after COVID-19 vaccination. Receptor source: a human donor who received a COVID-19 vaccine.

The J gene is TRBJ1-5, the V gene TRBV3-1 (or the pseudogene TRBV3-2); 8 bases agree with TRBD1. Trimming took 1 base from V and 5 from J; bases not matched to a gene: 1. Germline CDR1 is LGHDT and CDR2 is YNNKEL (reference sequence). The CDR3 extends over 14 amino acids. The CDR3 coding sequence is TGTGCCAGCAGCCAAGCAGGGGGCGATCAGCCCCAGCATTTT. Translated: CASSQAGGDQPQHF.

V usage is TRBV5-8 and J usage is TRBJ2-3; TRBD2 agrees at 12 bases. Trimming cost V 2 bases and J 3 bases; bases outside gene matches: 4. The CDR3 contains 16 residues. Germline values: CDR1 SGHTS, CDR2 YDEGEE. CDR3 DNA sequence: TGTGCCAGCAGCTTCTTCGGGACTAGCGGGACAGATACGCAGTATTTT. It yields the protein CASSFFGTSGTDTQYF. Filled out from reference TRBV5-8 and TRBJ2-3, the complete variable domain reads EAGVTQSPTHLIKTRGQQATLRCSPISGHTSVYWYQQALGLGLQFLLWYDEGEERNRGNFPPRFSGRQFPNYSSELNVNALELEDSALYLCASSFFGTSGTDTQYFGPGTRLTVL.

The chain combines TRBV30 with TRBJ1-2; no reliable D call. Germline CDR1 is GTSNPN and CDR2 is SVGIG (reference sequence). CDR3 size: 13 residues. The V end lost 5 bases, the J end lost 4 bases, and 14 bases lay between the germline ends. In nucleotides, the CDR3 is TGTGCCTGGCTAAGCTGGGTCGGCTATGGCTACACCTTC. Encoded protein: CAWLSWVGYGYTF.

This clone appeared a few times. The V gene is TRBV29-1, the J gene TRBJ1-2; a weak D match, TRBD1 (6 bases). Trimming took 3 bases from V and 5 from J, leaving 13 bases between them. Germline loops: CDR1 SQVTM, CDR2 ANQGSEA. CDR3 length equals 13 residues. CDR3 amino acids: CSVEPGAHYGYTF. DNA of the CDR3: TGCAGCGTTGAGCCAGGGGCCCATTATGGCTACACCTTC.

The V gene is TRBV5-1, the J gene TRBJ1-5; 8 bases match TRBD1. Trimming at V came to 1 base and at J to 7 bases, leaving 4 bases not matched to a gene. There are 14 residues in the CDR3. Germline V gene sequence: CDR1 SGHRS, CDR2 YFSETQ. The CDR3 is CASSLRAGGQPQHF. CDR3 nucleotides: TGCGCCAGCAGCTTGCGGGCAGGGGGCCAGCCCCAGCATTTT.

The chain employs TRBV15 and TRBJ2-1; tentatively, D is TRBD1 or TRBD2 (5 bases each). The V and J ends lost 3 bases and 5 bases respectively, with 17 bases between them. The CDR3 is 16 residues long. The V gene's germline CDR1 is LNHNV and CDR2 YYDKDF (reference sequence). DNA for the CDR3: TGTGCCACCAGCAGGTTTAACAGGCGAGGGAACAATGAGCAGTTCTTC. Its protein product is CATSRFNRRGNNEQFF. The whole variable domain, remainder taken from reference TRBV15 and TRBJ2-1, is DAMVIQNPRYQVTQFGKPVTLSCSQTLNHNVMYWYQQKSSQAPKLLFHYYDKDFNNEADTPDNFQSRRPNTSFCFLDIRSPGLGDTAMYLCATSRFNRRGNNEQFFGPGTRLTVL.

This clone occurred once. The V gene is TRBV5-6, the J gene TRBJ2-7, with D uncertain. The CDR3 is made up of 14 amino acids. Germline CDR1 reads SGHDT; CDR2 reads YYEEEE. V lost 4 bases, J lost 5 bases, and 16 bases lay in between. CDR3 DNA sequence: TGTGCCAGCAGCAATTTCAACTATCCTGACGAGCAGTACTTC. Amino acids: CASSNFNYPDEQYF.

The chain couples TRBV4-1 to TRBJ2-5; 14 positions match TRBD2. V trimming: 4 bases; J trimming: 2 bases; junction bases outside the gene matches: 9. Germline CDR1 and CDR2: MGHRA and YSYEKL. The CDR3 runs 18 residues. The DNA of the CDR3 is TGCGCCAGCAGCCTACGAACGGGACTAGCGGGAGAGCAAGAGACCCAGTACTTC. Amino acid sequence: CASSLRTGLAGEQETQYF.

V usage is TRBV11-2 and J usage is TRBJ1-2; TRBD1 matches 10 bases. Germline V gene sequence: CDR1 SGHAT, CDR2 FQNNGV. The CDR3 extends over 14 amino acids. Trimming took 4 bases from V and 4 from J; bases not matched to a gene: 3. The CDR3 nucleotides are TGTGCCAGCAGCTCGGGACAGGGGACCTATGGCTACACCTTC. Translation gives CASSSGQGTYGYTF.

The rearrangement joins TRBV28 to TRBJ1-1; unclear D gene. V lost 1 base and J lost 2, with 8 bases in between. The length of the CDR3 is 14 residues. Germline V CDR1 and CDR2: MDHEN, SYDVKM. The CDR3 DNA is TGTGCCAGCAGTTTATATGGAGCCAACACTGAAGCTTTCTTT. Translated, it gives CASSLYGANTEAFF.

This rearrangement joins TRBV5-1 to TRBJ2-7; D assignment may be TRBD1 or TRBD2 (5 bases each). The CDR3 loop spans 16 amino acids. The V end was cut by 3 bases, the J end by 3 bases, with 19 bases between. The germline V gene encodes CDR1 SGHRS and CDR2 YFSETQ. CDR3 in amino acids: CASSSVIRDGDYEQYF. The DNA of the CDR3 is TGCGCCAGCAGCTCGGTTATCCGGGACGGAGACTACGAGCAGTACTTC.

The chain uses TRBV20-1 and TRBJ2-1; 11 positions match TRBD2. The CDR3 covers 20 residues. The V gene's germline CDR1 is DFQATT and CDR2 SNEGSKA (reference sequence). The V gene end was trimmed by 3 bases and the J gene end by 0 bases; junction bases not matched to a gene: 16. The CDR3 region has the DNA TGCAGTGCTAGTGGTCGAATTCTAGCGGGGGGCCCCCTCTCCTACAATGAGCAGTTCTTC. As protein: CSASGRILAGGPLSYNEQFF.

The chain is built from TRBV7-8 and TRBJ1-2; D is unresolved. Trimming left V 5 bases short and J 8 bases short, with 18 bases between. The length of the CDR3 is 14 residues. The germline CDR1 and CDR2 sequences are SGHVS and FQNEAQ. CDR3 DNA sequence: TGTGCCAGCAGCCCCCGACCCCAACCATGGGGCTACACCTTC. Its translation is CASSPRPQPWGYTF. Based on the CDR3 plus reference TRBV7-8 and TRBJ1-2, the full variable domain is GAGVSQSPRYKVAKRGQDVALRCDPISGHVSLFWYQQALGQGPEFLTYFQNEAQLDKSGLPSDRFFAERPEGSVSTLKIQRTQQEDSAVYLCASSPRPQPWGYTFGSGTRLTVV.

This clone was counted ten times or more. CDR3 sequence (DNA): TGTGCCAGCAGTTACCGCACCGGGGAGCTGTTTTTT. This sequence encodes CASSYRTGELFF. The V gene is TRBV6-6, the J gene TRBJ2-2; D remains unclear. The CDR3 sequence is 12 residues long. The germline V gene encodes CDR1 MNHNY and CDR2 SVGAGI (reference sequence). Trimming took 2 bases from V and 4 from J, leaving 2 bases between them.

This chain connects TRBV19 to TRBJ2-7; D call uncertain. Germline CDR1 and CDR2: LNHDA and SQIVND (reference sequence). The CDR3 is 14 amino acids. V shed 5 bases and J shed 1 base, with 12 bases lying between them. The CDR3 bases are TGTGCCAGTAGTCAGACCCGAAATTCCTACGAGCAGTACTTC. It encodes CASSQTRNSYEQYF.

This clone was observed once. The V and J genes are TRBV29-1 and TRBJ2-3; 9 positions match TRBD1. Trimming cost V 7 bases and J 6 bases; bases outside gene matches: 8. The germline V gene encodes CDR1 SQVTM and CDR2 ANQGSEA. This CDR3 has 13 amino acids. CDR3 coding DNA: TGCAGCGGGGGACAGGGATATTCCGATACGCAGTATTTT. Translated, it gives CSGGQGYSDTQYF.

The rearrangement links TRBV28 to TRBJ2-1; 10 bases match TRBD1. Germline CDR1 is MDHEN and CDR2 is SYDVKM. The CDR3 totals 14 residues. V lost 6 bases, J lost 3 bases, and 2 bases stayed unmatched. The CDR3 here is CASSRDRGYNEQFF. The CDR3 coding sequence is TGTGCCAGCAGCCGGGACAGGGGCTACAATGAGCAGTTCTTC.

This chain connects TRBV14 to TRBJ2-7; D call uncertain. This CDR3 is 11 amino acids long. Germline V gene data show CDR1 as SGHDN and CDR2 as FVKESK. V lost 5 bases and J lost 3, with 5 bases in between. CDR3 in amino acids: CASSGLYEQYF. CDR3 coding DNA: TGTGCCAGCAGCGGCCTCTACGAGCAGTACTTC. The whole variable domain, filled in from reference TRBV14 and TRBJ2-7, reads EAGVTQFPSHSVIEKGQTVTLRCDPISGHDNLYWYRRVMGKEIKFLLHFVKESKQDESGMPNNRFLAERTGGTYSTLKVQPAELEDSGVYFCASSGLYEQYFGPGTRLTVT.